These T cell receptor beta chains were read from a single sample in a study of blood T cell repertoires in COVID-19. Repertoires were generated with immunoSEQ multiplex PCR, while TCRdb's copy carries only in-frame clones and drops some. Of around 280,000 clones in the sample, around 90% were seen once. The sequenced sample consisted of PBMCs or T cells enriched from blood (not recorded which). Receptor source: a woman under 30 with acute COVID-19. CDR3s include the opening cysteine and the closing phenylalanine or tryptophan. Each record gives: clone size, J gene, V gene, D gene, CDR3 length, CDR3 DNA, CDR3 protein. A D gene is named only where the DNA matches it firmly. The listing skips clone size in some rows; elsewhere it reads once, few, many or a size class.

>once|TRBJ2-7|TRBV7-2|TRBD2|17
TGTGCCAGCAGCTACCCGGGACTAGCGGGTAGGTCCTACGAGCAGTACTTC
CASSYPGLAGRSYEQYF
>few|TRBJ1-1|TRBV5-1|NA|15
TGCGCCAGCAGCTTGGTTGGAGGTTTGAACACTGAAGCTTTCTTT
CASSLVGGLNTEAFF
>NA|TRBJ2-1|TRBV19|TRBD2|17
TGTGCCAGTAGTCCTCCCGGCGGGATGAGCGGGAGCAATGAGCAGTTCTTC
CASSPPGGMSGSNEQFF
>NA|TRBJ1-1|TRBV7-9|NA|15
TGTGCCAGCAGCTTAGCGAGGACAGCGAACACTGAAGCTTTCTTT
CASSLARTANTEAFF
>once|TRBJ1-4|TRBV21-1|NA|15
TGTGCCAGCAGCACTCGGACAGGAGTAGGAGAAAAACTGTTTTTT
CASSTRTGVGEKLFF
>once|TRBJ1-1|TRBV10-3|NA|12
TGTGCCATCAGTGAATTTGGGACAGAAGCTTTCTTT
CAISEFGTEAFF
>NA|TRBJ2-5|TRBV10-3|TRBD1|17
TGTGCCATCAGTGAGCCTAAGAAGGGGGCGGCGGGAGAGACCCAGTACTTC
CAISEPKKGAAGETQYF
>NA|TRBJ2-1|TRBV3-1/TRBV3-2|NA|13
TGTGCCAGCAGCGTGCGTGGAGCCCGAGAGCAGTTCTTC
CASSVRGAREQFF
>NA|TRBJ2-5|TRBV5-6|TRBD1|14
TGTGCCAGCAGCTGGGACAGGGTGGGGGAGACCCAGTACTTC
CASSWDRVGETQYF
>few|TRBJ1-4|TRBV9|NA|15
TGTGCCAGCAGCTTCCGGGACATACGTAATGAAAAACTGTTTTTT
CASSFRDIRNEKLFF
>NA|TRBJ2-3|TRBV5-1|NA|16
TGCGCCAGCAGCCGGCGGCAGGGAACTAGCACAGATACGCAGTATTTT
CASSRRQGTSTDTQYF
>NA|TRBJ1-2|TRBV10-3|NA|15
TGTGCCATCAGTGAGGCAGGGGAGATTATACGTGGCTACACCTTC
CAISEAGEIIRGYTF
>once|TRBJ1-1|TRBV4-1|NA|13
TGCGCCAGCAGCCAGAAGAGAGTCACTGAAGCTTTCTTT
CASSQKRVTEAFF
>NA|TRBJ1-2|TRBV9|NA|14
TGTGCCAGCAGCGTAAGGGACACTTACTATGGCTACACCTTC
CASSVRDTYYGYTF
>NA|TRBJ2-5|TRBV5-4|TRBD1|16
TGTGCCAGCAGCCCGACATCGGGACAGGGACAAGAGACCCAGTACTTC
CASSPTSGQGQETQYF
>NA|TRBJ2-3|TRBV2|NA|13
TGTGCCAGCAGTGGCGGGGACACAGATACGCAGTATTTT
CASSGGDTDTQYF
>NA|TRBJ1-1|TRBV7-2|NA|17
TGTGCCAGCAGCTTAGTCTCCTTAGTGGGCCGGAACACTGAAGCTTTCTTT
CASSLVSLVGRNTEAFF
>NA|TRBJ2-1|TRBV2|NA|15
TGTGCCAGCAGGGAGGGGTCTAGCTCCTACAATGAGCAGTTCTTC
CASREGSSSYNEQFF
>NA|TRBJ1-1|TRBV19|TRBD1|14
TGTGCCAGTAGTGACCCCGGGACAGGCCTGAGAGCTTTCTTT
CASSDPGTGLRAFF
>NA|TRBJ2-7|TRBV11-3|NA|13
TGTGCCAGCAGCTTACGGGGAGACTACGAGCAGTACTTC
CASSLRGDYEQYF
>NA|TRBJ2-2|TRBV28|TRBD2|15
TGTGCCAGCAGGAGGAGCGGGAAAAACACCGGGGAGCTGTTTTTT
CASRRSGKNTGELFF
>NA|TRBJ2-2|TRBV19|NA|16
TGTGCCAGTAGAAAGGGCGGCGGGCGTGCCGCCGGGGAGCTGTTTTTT
CASRKGGGRAAGELFF
>few|TRBJ2-7|TRBV27|TRBD1|13
TGTGCCAGCAGTTTAGGGACAGGCTACGAGCAGTACTTC
CASSLGTGYEQYF
>NA|TRBJ1-6|TRBV28|TRBD1|14
TGTGCCAGCAAACCGGGACAGGGGAGGACACCCCTCCACTTT
CASKPGQGRTPLHF
>NA|TRBJ2-3|TRBV29-1|NA|15
TGCAGCGCCCCCTCCGGGGGAGGCCGCACAGATACGCAGTATTTT
CSAPSGGGRTDTQYF
>NA|TRBJ2-7|TRBV11-1|TRBD2|15
TGTGCCAGCAACTTCCCGGGAGGGCCAAAAAACGAGCAGTACTTC
CASNFPGGPKNEQYF
>NA|TRBJ1-2|TRBV2|NA|15
TGTGCCAGCATTCCTCGGGAAAGATTCCCCTATGGCTACACCTTC
CASIPRERFPYGYTF
>few|TRBJ2-1|TRBV28|NA|14
TGTGCCAGCAGTTTATGGATGCTACTCGATGAGCAGTTCTTC
CASSLWMLLDEQFF
>NA|TRBJ2-3|TRBV5-4|NA|15
TGTGCCAGCAGCTTGGCTTTGGCAGGGGTAGATACGCAGTATTTT
CASSLALAGVDTQYF
>NA|TRBJ1-5|TRBV27|NA|20
TGTGCCAGCAGTTTTTCCCCCTCATCCCTCCATCACGGAGGCAATCAGCCCCAGCATTTT
CASSFSPSSLHHGGNQPQHF
>NA|TRBJ1-2|TRBV6-5|NA|14
TGTGCCAGCAGTTACTCGGGGGCGGACTATGGCTACACCTTC
CASSYSGADYGYTF
>NA|TRBJ2-1|TRBV7-9|TRBD2|14
TGTGCCAGCAGCCCAGCGGGAGGCTACAATGAGCAGTTCTTC
CASSPAGGYNEQFF
>NA|TRBJ2-3|TRBV7-6|NA|17
TGTGCCAGCAGCTTATCCCGAGGGTCGGGAGTGGCAGATACGCAGTATTTT
CASSLSRGSGVADTQYF